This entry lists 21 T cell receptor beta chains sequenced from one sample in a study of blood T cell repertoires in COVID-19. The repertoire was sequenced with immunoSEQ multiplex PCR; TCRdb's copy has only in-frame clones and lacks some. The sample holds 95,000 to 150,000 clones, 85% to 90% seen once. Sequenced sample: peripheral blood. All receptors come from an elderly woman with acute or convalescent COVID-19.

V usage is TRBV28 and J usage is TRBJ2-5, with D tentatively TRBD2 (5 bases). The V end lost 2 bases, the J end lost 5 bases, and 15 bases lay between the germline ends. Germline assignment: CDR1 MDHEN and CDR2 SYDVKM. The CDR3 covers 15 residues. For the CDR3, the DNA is TGTGCCAGCAGTTTAAACGGGGAAGTAGGGGAGACCCAGTACTTC. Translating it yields CASSLNGEVGETQYF.

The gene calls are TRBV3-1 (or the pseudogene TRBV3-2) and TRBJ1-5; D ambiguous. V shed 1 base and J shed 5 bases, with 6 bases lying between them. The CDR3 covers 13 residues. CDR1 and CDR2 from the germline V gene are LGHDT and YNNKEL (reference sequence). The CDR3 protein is CASSQGLDQPQHF. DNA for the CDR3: TGTGCCAGCAGCCAAGGTCTTGATCAGCCCCAGCATTTT.

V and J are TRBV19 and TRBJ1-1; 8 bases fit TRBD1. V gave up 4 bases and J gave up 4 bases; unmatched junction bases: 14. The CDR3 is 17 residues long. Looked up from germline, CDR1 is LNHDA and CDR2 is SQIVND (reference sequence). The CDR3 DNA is TGTGCCAGTAGTAAGAGACAGGGGTTTGCAGTAAGCACTGAAGCTTTCTTT. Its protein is CASSKRQGFAVSTEAFF.

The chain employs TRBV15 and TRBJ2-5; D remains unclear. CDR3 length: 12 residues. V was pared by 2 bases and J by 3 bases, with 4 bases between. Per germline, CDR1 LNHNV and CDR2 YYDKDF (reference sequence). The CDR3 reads CATSRQEETQYF. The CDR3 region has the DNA TGTGCCACCAGCAGACAGGAAGAGACCCAGTACTTC.

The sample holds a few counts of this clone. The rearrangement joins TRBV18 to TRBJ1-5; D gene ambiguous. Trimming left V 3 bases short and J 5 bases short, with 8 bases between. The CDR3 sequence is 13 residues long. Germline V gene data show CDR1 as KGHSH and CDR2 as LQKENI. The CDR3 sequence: CASSPTEYQPQHF. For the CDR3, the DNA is TGTGCCAGCTCACCGACGGAGTATCAGCCCCAGCATTTT.

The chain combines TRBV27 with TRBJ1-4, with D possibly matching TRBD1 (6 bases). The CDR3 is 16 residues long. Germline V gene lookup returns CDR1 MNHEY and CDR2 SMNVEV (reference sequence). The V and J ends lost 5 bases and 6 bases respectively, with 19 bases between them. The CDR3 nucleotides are TGTGCCAGCAGTGTCCGGGACAATGTGAGTTATGAAAAACTGTTTTTT. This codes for CASSVRDNVSYEKLFF.

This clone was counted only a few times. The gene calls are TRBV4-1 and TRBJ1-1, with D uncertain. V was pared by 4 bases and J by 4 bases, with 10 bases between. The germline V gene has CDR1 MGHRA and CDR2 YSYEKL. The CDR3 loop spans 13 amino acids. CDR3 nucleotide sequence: TGCGCCAGCAGCCGCGGAGCTTCCACTGAAGCTTTCTTT. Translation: CASSRGASTEAFF.

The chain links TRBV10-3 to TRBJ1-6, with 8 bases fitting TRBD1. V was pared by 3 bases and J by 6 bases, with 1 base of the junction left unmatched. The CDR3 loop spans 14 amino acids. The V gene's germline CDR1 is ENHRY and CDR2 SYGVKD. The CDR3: CAISEGTGNSPLHF. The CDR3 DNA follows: TGTGCCATCAGTGAAGGGACAGGTAATTCACCCCTCCACTTT.

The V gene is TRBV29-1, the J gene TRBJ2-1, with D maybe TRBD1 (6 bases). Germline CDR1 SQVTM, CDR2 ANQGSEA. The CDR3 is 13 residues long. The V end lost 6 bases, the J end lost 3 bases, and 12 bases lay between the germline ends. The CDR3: CSVQGMNYNEQFF. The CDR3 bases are TGCAGCGTACAGGGTATGAACTACAATGAGCAGTTCTTC.

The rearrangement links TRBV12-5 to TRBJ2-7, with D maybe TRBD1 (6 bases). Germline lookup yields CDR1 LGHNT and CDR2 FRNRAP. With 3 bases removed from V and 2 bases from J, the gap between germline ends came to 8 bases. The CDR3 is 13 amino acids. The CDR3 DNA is TGTGCTAGTGGTTTCGGGACAACCTACGAGCAGTACTTC. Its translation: CASGFGTTYEQYF.

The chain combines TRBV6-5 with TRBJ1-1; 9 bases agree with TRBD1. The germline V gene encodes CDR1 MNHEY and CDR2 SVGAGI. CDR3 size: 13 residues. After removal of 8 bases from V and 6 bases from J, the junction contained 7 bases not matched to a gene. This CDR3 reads CASGDRASAEAFF. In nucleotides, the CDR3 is TGTGCCAGCGGGGACAGGGCTTCTGCTGAAGCTTTCTTT.

The CDR3 region has the DNA TGTGCCAGCAGTTCCCCGGTACAGTTTAAAGCTTTCTTT. This translates into CASSSPVQFKAFF. The chain combines TRBV28 with TRBJ1-1; no definite D call. Germline V gene lookup returns CDR1 MDHEN and CDR2 SYDVKM. The CDR3 sequence is 13 residues long. Trimming removed 4 bases from V and 9 bases from J, with 15 bases in between.

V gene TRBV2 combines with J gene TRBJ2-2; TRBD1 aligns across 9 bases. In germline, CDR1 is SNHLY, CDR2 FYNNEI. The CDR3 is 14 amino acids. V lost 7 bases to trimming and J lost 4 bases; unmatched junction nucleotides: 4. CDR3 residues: CASTGQGPTGELFF. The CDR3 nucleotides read TGTGCCAGCACCGGACAGGGGCCCACCGGGGAGCTGTTTTTT.

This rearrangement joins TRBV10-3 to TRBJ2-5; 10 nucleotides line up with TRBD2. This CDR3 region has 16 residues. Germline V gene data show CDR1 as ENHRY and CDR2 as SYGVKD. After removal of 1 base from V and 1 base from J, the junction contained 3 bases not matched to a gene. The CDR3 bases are TGTGCCATCAGTGAGTTCGCTAGCGGGGGCCAAGAGACCCAGTACTTC. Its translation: CAISEFASGGQETQYF.

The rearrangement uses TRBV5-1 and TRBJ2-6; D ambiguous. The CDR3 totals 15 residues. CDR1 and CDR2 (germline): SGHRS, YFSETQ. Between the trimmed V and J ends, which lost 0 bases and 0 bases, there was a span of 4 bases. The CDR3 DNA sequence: TGCGCCAGCAGCTTGGGAGACTCTGGGGCCAACGTCCTGACTTTC. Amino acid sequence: CASSLGDSGANVLTF.

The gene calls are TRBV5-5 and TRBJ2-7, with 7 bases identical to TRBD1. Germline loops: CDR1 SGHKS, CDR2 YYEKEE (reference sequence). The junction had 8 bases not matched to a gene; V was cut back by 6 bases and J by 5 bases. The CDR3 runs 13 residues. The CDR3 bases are TGTGCCAGCACACGACAGGGAACAAACGAGCAGTACGTC. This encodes CASTRQGTNEQYV.

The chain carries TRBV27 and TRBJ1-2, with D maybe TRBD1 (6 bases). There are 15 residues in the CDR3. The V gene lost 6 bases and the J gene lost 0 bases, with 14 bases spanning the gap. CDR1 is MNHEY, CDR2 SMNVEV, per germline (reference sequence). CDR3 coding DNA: TGTGCCAGCAGCCTAATATACAGGGCTAACTATGGCTACACCTTC. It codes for CASSLIYRANYGYTF.

As DNA, the CDR3 is TGTGCCAGCAGCGCCGGGGTTAATGCTGGGGCCAACGTCCTGACTTTC. Translating gives CASSAGVNAGANVLTF. The rearrangement joins TRBV7-9 to TRBJ2-6; TRBD2 might be the D (5 bases). This CDR3 region has 16 residues. Trimming pared 5 bases from V and 2 bases from J, leaving 13 bases between. CDR1 is SEHNR and CDR2 is FQNEAQ in the germline V gene (reference sequence). Full variable domain (rest looked up from reference TRBV7-9 and TRBJ2-6): DTGVSQNPRHKITKRGQNVTFRCDPISEHNRLYWYRQTLGQGPEFLTYFQNEAQLEKSRLLSDRFSAERPKGSFSTLEIQRTEQGDSAMYLCASSAGVNAGANVLTFGAGSRLTVL.

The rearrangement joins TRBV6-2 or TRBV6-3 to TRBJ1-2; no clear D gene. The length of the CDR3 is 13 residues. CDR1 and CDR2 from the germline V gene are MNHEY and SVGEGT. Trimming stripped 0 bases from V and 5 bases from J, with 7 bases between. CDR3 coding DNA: TGTGCCAGCAGTTACTCGAACGGGTATGGCTACACCTTC. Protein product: CASSYSNGYGYTF.

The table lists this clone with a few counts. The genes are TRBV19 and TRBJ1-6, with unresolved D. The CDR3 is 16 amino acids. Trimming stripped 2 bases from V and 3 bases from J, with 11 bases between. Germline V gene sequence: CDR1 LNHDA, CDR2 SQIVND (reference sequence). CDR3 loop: CASSILSDLYNSPLHF. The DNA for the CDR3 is TGTGCCAGTAGTATATTAAGCGACCTCTATAATTCACCCCTCCACTTT.

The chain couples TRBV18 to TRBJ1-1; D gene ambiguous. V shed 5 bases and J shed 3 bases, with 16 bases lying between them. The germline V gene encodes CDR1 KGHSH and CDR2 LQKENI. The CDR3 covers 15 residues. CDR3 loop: CASSELGLADTEAFF. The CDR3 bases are TGTGCCAGCTCAGAACTGGGCCTAGCGGACACTGAAGCTTTCTTT.